This TCR beta chain originates from a study of monozygotic twins with inflammatory bowel disease. Looked up from germline, CDR1 is MNHEY and CDR2 is SMNVEV (reference sequence). CDR3 size: 13 residues. TCRdb reanalyzed the 5' RACE reads and collapses them to one entry per CDR3 protein, without DNA. The sample table sets out hundreds of thousands of distinct CDR3 sequences. The chain combines TRBV27 with TRBJ2-7; checking the TCRdb D call of TRBD2 is not possible without DNA. The sequenced sample consisted of blood. The sequence came from a human donor with ulcerative colitis or Crohn's disease, or a healthy co-twin of an affected twin (not recorded which). This chain's CDR3 is CATKDGLGYEQYF.